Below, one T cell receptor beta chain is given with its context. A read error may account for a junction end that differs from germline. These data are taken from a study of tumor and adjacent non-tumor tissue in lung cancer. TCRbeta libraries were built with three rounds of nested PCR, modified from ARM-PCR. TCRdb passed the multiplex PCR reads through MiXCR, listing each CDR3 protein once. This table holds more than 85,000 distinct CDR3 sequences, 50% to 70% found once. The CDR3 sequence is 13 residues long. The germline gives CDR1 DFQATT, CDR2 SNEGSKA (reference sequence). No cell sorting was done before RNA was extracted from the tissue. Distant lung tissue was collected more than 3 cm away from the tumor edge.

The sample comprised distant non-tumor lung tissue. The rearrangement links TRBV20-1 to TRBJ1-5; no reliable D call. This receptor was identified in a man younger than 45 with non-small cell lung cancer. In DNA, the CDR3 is TGCAGTGCCCCCGTCGGCCCGAATCGGCCCCAGCATTTT. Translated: CSAPVGPNRPQHF.